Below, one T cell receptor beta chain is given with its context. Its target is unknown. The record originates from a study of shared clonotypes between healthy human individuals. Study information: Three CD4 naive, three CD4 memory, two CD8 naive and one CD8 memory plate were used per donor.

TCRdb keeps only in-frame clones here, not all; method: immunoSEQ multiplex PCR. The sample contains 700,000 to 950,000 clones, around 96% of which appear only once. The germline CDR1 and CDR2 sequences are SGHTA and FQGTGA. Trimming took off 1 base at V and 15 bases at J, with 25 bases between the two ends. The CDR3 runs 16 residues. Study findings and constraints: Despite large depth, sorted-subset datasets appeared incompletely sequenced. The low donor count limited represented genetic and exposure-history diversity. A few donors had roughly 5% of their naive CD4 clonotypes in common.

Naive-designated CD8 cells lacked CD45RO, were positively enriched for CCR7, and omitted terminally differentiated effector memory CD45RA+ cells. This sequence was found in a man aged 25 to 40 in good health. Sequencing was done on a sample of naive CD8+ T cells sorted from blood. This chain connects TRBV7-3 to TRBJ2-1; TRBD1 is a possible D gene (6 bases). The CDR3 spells CASSLNVQGMIRRRFF. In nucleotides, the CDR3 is TGTGCCAGCAGCTTAAACGTCCAGGGGATGATTCGCAGACGGTTCTTC.